The 10 T cell receptor beta chains reported below all come from one sample, sequenced in a study of T cells in Graves' hyperthyroidism and ophthalmopathy. The CDR3 regions of TCR beta were amplified from RNA transcripts. The HTBI set primed first-round TCR CDR3 RT-PCR. Using its own MiXCR run on the multiplex PCR reads, TCRdb lists one record per CDR3 protein. Among approximately 400,000 distinct CDR3 sequences listed, about 15% were seen once. Sequences were obtained from blood. Receptors originate from a woman aged 25 to 45 with Graves' hyperthyroidism.

This clonotype has a count of ten or more. The chain is built from TRBV18 and TRBJ1-5; unclear D gene. The CDR3 extends over 13 amino acids. Deletions cut 5 bases from V and 5 bases from J, with 10 bases between. CDR1 and CDR2 (germline): KGHSH, LQKENI. CDR3 loop: CASSTWTDQPQHF. The CDR3 DNA sequence: TGTGCCAGCTCAACGTGGACCGATCAGCCCCAGCATTTT.

In its sample, this clonotype was seen many times. This chain joins TRBV24-1 and TRBJ1-5; D is perhaps TRBD1 (6 bases). The CDR3 extends over 13 amino acids. The germline gives CDR1 KGHDR, CDR2 SFDVKD. V lost 9 bases and J 6 bases, leaving 14 bases between the germline ends. The CDR3 DNA sequence: TGTGCCACCCAGGGGCAGGTGGGTCAGCCCCAGCATTTT. Amino acid sequence: CATQGQVGQPQHF.

This clonotype was recorded a few times. This sequence joins TRBV5-6 and TRBJ1-3, with TRBD1 matching over 7 bases. The germline gives CDR1 SGHDT, CDR2 YYEEEE. The junction had 10 bases not matched to a gene; V was cut back by 4 bases and J by 3 bases. This CDR3 region has 16 residues. The chain's CDR3 is CASSEIQGLGGNTIYF. CDR3 DNA sequence: TGTGCCAGCAGCGAAATACAGGGGTTAGGTGGAAACACCATATATTTT.

This clonotype showed up just a few times. The chain links TRBV19 to TRBJ1-5; TRBD1 matches 7 bases. Trimming removed 5 bases from V and 9 bases from J; junction bases left unmatched: 13. From germline, CDR1 is LNHDA and CDR2 SQIVND (reference sequence). The CDR3 runs 15 residues. This chain's CDR3 is CASSPGQLSITPQHF. The CDR3, as DNA: TGTGCCAGTAGTCCGGGACAGCTCTCAATCACGCCCCAGCATTTT.

For the CDR3, the DNA is TGCAGTGCTAGAGATCGTAGTAGCGGGACCTACGAGCAGTACTTC. It translates to CSARDRSSGTYEQYF. J is TRBJ2-7 and V is TRBV20-1; 8 nucleotides agree with TRBD2. V lost 0 bases and J lost 2; bases outside the gene matches: 6. Germline lookup yields CDR1 DFQATT and CDR2 SNEGSKA (reference sequence). The CDR3 runs 15 residues.

In its sample, this clonotype was seen a few times. The V call is TRBV25-1, the J call TRBJ2-7; 9 nucleotides match TRBD1. The length of the CDR3 is 15 residues. Germline-derived CDR1 and CDR2 are MGHDK and SYGVNS. With 5 bases clipped from V and 0 bases from J, the junction kept 5 bases outside the gene matches. CDR3 region: CASSRTGVSSYEQYF. The CDR3 DNA reads as TGTGCCAGCAGTAGGACAGGGGTCTCCTCCTACGAGCAGTACTTC.

The chain combines TRBV30 with TRBJ1-6; D ambiguous. CDR1 is GTSNPN and CDR2 is SVGIG in the germline V gene (reference sequence). The CDR3 has 14 amino acids. Trimming removed 5 bases from V and 1 base from J, with 9 bases in between. CDR3 in amino acids: CAWDPGSYNSPLHF. In DNA form, the CDR3 reads TGTGCCTGGGATCCCGGGTCCTATAATTCACCCCTCCACTTT.

There are many counts of this clonotype. The genes are TRBV30 and TRBJ2-7; TRBD2 agrees at 10 bases. Germline V gene sequence: CDR1 GTSNPN, CDR2 SVGIG (reference sequence). Trimming removed 0 bases from V and 3 bases from J; junction bases left unmatched: 5. CDR3 length: 15 amino acids. Here the CDR3 DNA reads TGTGCCTGGAGTGTACTAGCGGGACCGATCTACGAGCAGTACTTC. It yields the protein CAWSVLAGPIYEQYF.

This clonotype was seen repeatedly, ten times or more. The V and J genes are TRBV28 and TRBJ2-7, with D unclear. Trimming shortened V by 2 bases and J by 4 bases, and 12 bases separated the two germline ends. The length of the CDR3 is 14 residues. Germline loops: CDR1 MDHEN, CDR2 SYDVKM. The CDR3 DNA reads TGTGCCAGCAGTTTAGATACTCCAGATTACGAGCAGTACTTC. It codes for CASSLDTPDYEQYF. The full variable domain, in which reference TRBV28 and TRBJ2-7 provide the parts outside the CDR3, is DVKVTQSSRYLVKRTGEKVFLECVQDMDHENMFWYRQDPGLGLRLIYFSYDVKMKEKGDIPEGYSVSREKKERFSLILESASTNQTSMYLCASSLDTPDYEQYFGPGTRLTVT.

This clonotype was recorded at least ten times. The V and J genes are TRBV2 and TRBJ2-7; TRBD1 matches 9 bases. V trimming: 6 bases; J trimming: 2 bases; junction bases outside the gene matches: 8. Germline V CDR1 and CDR2: SNHLY, FYNNEI. The CDR3 runs 15 residues. The CDR3 region has the DNA TGTGCCAGCAGGGGCACAGACAGGGGGGCCTACGAGCAGTACTTC. Its translation: CASRGTDRGAYEQYF.